This entry describes one TCR beta chain. This receptor's antigen is unknown. Base qualities are not recorded, but no much larger clone differs from it by a single base. The source of the sample is a study of PD-1 blockade in classical Hodgkin lymphoma (dated by TCRdb to about 2020). Turning to the overall study: Nivolumab dosing was 3 mg/kg intravenously every 2 weeks, continuing until either disease progression or unacceptable toxicity. To define a peripheral blood immune signature of response to PD-1 blockade in classical Hodgkin lymphoma, the study combined TCR beta sequencing with CyTOF. On the study overall, not on this receptor specifically: By C4D1, a significant rise was seen in CD4+ TCR diversity but not in CD8+ TCR diversity (p=0.0027 vs p=0.16), and the rise was most apparent among complete responders (p=0.02). Patients starting nivolumab less than 1 year after ASCT had lower diversity and were excluded from later analyses to avoid confounding by immune reconstitution. Newly diagnosed patients were reported to have lower baseline TCR diversity than healthy donors, and relapsed/refractory patients were reported to have lower baseline TCR diversity still. Trial patients achieving complete response had baseline diversity similar to newly diagnosed patients, whereas partial responders and progressors had significantly lower diversity. The study covered only a single clinical trial cohort, and the causes of the repertoire differences, possibly disease activity or prior therapy, were still not defined.

Genomic DNA was extracted with the Qiagen DNeasy kit from unsorted PBMCs and from negatively selected CD4+ and CD8+ fractions. TCR beta CDR3 regions were subjected to amplification by immunoSEQ multiplex PCR with primers that anneal to V and J segments. A synthetic immune receptor repertoire was used to minimize amplification bias, and any residual bias was removed computationally once sequencing was done. For the original study's pipeline: Repertoire diversity was quantified as the Shannon entropy index using custom Python scripts. Unsorted, CD4+ and CD8+ repertoires were examined separately, except in combined analyses, for which CD4+ and CD8+ sequences were merged in silico. A clone was considered expanded if an increase in frequency of at least 2-fold after treatment relative to C1D1 was found, and a pseudocount of 0.5 was applied to clones undetected at baseline. Singleton clones were defined as clones with 0 or 1 copy at C1D1, and non-singleton clones were defined as clones with 2 or more copies. Clones expanded in unsorted samples were labelled as CD4+, CD8+ or unknown by matching protein sequences in sorted samples from the same patient. Wilcoxon tests were applied to paired samples to test diversity changes from C1D1 to C4D1. TCRdb holds this immuneACCESS table with in-frame rearrangements only. Some clones are missing; in checked studies, unresolved V genes explain under half, and the rest has no known cause. V and J calls and clone size are copied from that table; D and trimming were computed from the DNA. The sample profile shows under 100,000 clones; approximately 83% of them were found once. The ten largest make up more than 9% of the sample.

Based on the germline V gene, the CDR1 and CDR2 sequences are ENHRY and SYGVKD. At the junction V is shortened by 1 base and J by 3 bases; bases outside the gene matches: 5. Its CDR3 holds 17 amino acids, cysteine through phenylalanine. Only the CDR3 DNA is retained, 51 bases long and in frame from the first base. The meaning of the sample's time point label: cycle 1 day 1 (C1D1), immediately before nivolumab initiation. Relapse after autologous stem cell transplantation had occurred in all trial patients, and cohorts A, B and C were distinguished by prior brentuximab vedotin exposure. The trial cohort included 56 patients with relapsed/refractory classical Hodgkin lymphoma, and each patient had a best overall response of complete response, partial response or progressive disease. Single-agent nivolumab was administered to trial patients in the multi-cohort phase II CheckMate 205 trial. Best overall response was determined by an independent review committee according to the 2007 International Working Group response criteria. Trial PBMCs were collected just before the start of nivolumab (C1D1) and during therapy at cycle 2 day 1 and cycle 4 day 1. After peripheral blood was drawn into 8 mL Vacutainer Cell Preparation Tubes, PBMCs were isolated by centrifugation and then cryopreserved.

This specimen consisted of peripheral blood mononuclear cells (PBMCs), obtained at baseline. The chain is assembled from TRBV10-3 and TRBJ2-1, with 11 bases in between that match TRBD2. The clonotype was recovered from a human donor with classical Hodgkin lymphoma. CDR3 region: CAISELAGGGHYNEQFF. The nucleotide sequence is given as TGTGCCATCAGTGAGTTAGCGGGAGGGGGCCACTACAATGAGCAGTTCTTC.